Here is one T cell receptor (beta chain) with its context. The data derive from a study of T cell changes during pregnancy in multiple sclerosis. Clones were sequenced by immunoSEQ multiplex PCR, and TCRdb holds only the in-frame ones, with some missing. Here the sample spans almost 40,000 clones, under 95% being singletons. The sequencing used CD4+ T cells from peripheral blood mononuclear cells, collected in the second trimester of pregnancy. The TCR sequence derives from a female donor in good health, enrolled as a control in a pregnancy study.

The CDR3, as DNA: TGCAGCGTTGTCCCCCGCGACAGGCCAGGAGGCTATGGCTACACCTTC. Its translation is CSVVPRDRPGGYGYTF. The chain recombines TRBV29-1 with TRBJ1-2; D possibly corresponds to TRBD1 (6 bases). Trimming cost V 4 bases and J 4 bases, with 22 bases left between them. The CDR3 consists of 16 residues. Germline CDR1 and CDR2: SQVTM and ANQGSEA.